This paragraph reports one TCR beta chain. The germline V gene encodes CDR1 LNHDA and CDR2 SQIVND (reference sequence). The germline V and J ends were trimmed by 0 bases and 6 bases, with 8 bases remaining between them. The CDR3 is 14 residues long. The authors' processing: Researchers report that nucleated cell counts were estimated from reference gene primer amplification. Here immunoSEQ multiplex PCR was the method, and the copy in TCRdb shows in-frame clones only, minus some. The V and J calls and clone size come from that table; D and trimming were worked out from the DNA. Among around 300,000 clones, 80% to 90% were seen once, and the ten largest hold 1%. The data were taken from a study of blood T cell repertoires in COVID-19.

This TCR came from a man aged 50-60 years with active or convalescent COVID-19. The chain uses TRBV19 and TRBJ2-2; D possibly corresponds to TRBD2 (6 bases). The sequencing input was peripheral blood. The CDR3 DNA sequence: TGTGCCAGTAGTATAGACGGGGGATCCGGGGAGCTGTTTTTT. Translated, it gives CASSIDGGSGELFF.